One and the same sample provided the 23 T cell receptor beta chains below, sequenced in a study of blood T cell repertoires in COVID-19. The repertoire was sequenced with immunoSEQ multiplex PCR; TCRdb's copy has only in-frame clones and lacks some. The sample records roughly 160,000 clones, 70% to 90% being singletons. The sample taken for sequencing was peripheral blood. Source of these receptors: a man aged 50 to 59 with active or convalescent COVID-19.

V gene TRBV6-6 combines with J gene TRBJ2-7, with 8 bases identical to TRBD1. The CDR3 length is 12 residues. With V trimmed by 5 bases and J by 5 bases, 2 bases remained unmatched. The germline V gene has CDR1 MNHNY and CDR2 SVGAGI (reference sequence). Here the CDR3 reads CASSLGQDEQYF. The CDR3 nucleotides are TGTGCCAGCAGTCTGGGACAGGACGAGCAGTACTTC.

The rearrangement uses TRBV24-1 and TRBJ2-1, with unresolved D. V lost 0 bases and J lost 0, with 11 bases in between. Germline CDR1 is KGHDR and CDR2 is SFDVKD. The CDR3 consists of 17 residues. The CDR3 here is CATSDLIIPSSYNEQFF. The DNA of the CDR3 is TGTGCCACCAGTGATTTGATAATTCCTAGCTCCTACAATGAGCAGTTCTTC.

V gene TRBV6-2 or TRBV6-3 combines with J gene TRBJ2-2; weak D call: TRBD2 (5 bases). CDR1 is MNHEY, CDR2 SVGEGT, per germline. V lost 0 bases and J lost 0, with 8 bases in between. The CDR3 length is 16 residues. The CDR3 loop is CASSYSRASNTGELFF. CDR3 nucleotide sequence: TGTGCCAGCAGTTACTCGAGGGCGTCGAACACCGGGGAGCTGTTTTTT.

The chain is built from TRBV29-1 and TRBJ2-3, with D tentatively TRBD2 (7 bases). V lost 7 bases, J lost 5 bases, and 22 bases lay in between. The V gene's germline CDR1 is SQVTM and CDR2 ANQGSEA. The length of the CDR3 is 15 residues. CDR3 in DNA: TGCAGCGCCCGAGGTGGCGGGGGCGGGGGAGATACGCAGTATTTT. It specifies CSARGGGGGGDTQYF.

The chain couples TRBV19 to TRBJ1-2; 10 nucleotides agree with TRBD1. V lost 9 bases and J lost 7; bases outside the gene matches: 17. The CDR3 has 16 residues. Germline CDR1 is LNHDA and CDR2 is SQIVND (reference sequence). The chain's CDR3 is CASSRDRGLEGGGYTF. CDR3 nucleotide sequence: TGTGCCAGCAGCCGGGACAGGGGCCTTGAGGGAGGTGGCTACACCTTC.

In its sample, this clone was seen a few times. The CDR3 coding sequence is TGCGCCAGCAGCTTAGTCAATCAGCCCCAGCATTTT. This translates into CASSLVNQPQHF. The chain uses TRBV10-2 and TRBJ1-5; D not certain. V lost 6 bases and J lost 3, with 6 bases in between. The CDR3 consists of 12 residues. Germline V gene data show CDR1 as WSHSY and CDR2 as SAAADI.

In this sample, this clone turned up a few times. The rearrangement uses TRBV18 and TRBJ2-7; 7 bases match TRBD1. With V trimmed by 3 bases and J by 3 bases, 8 bases remained unmatched. The CDR3 is 15 amino acids. The germline V gene has CDR1 KGHSH and CDR2 LQKENI. The CDR3 DNA reads TGTGCCAGCTCACCCTCCCCGGGACAGCTCTACGAGCAGTACTTC. This translates into CASSPSPGQLYEQYF.

A few counts support this clone. The V gene is TRBV15, the J gene TRBJ1-1; D is perhaps TRBD1 (5 bases). The germline V gene has CDR1 LNHNV and CDR2 YYDKDF (reference sequence). The CDR3 consists of 15 residues. The V gene lost 1 base and the J gene lost 5 bases, with 14 bases spanning the gap. The CDR3 sequence: CATSRGQVGETEAFF. As DNA, the CDR3 is TGTGCCACCAGCAGAGGTCAGGTAGGGGAAACTGAAGCTTTCTTT. Drawing the rest from reference TRBV15 and TRBJ1-1, the complete variable domain is DAMVIQNPRYQVTQFGKPVTLSCSQTLNHNVMYWYQQKSSQAPKLLFHYYDKDFNNEADTPDNFQSRRPNTSFCFLDIRSPGLGDTAMYLCATSRGQVGETEAFFGQGTRLTVV.

The chain combines TRBV7-6 with TRBJ2-1, with D possibly TRBD2 on 6 matching bases. V shed 2 bases and J shed 9 bases, with 20 bases lying between them. This CDR3 comprises 16 residues. Per the germline V gene, CDR1 is SGHVS and CDR2 is FNYEAQ. The CDR3 here is CASSLRGGTVGSEQFF. In nucleotides, the CDR3 is TGTGCCAGCAGCTTACGTGGAGGGACTGTAGGTAGTGAGCAGTTCTTC.

The sample holds one count of this clone. This sequence joins TRBV2 and TRBJ2-3; 13 bases align to TRBD2. Unmatched junction bases numbered 8, after V lost 6 bases and J lost 2 bases. CDR3 size: 17 residues. Germline CDR1 reads SNHLY; CDR2 reads FYNNEI. In DNA form, the CDR3 reads TGTGCCAGCAGCACTAGCGGGAGGGCCCGCACCACAGATACGCAGTATTTT. As protein: CASSTSGRARTTDTQYF.

The chain carries TRBV18 and TRBJ1-2; 11 bases are shared with TRBD1. The CDR3 sequence is 14 residues long. Germline V lookup: CDR1 KGHSH, CDR2 LQKENI. Trimming cost V 5 bases and J 7 bases; bases outside gene matches: 6. The CDR3 DNA follows: TGTGCCAGCTCAGCGGGACAGGGGGAACGTGGCTACACCTTC. As protein: CASSAGQGERGYTF.

The rearrangement joins TRBV28 to TRBJ1-2; a possible D gene is TRBD1 (5 bases). The germline gives CDR1 MDHEN, CDR2 SYDVKM. The CDR3 sequence is 14 residues long. The V end lost 4 bases, the J end lost 5 bases, and 14 bases lay between the germline ends. CDR3 coding DNA: TGTGCCAGCAGTTCTCAGGGATTTCGATATGGCTACACCTTC. This translates into CASSSQGFRYGYTF.

The chain links TRBV6-6 to TRBJ1-1, with TRBD1 matching 7 bases. The CDR3 contains 12 residues. The J segment lost 5 bases and the V segment lost 4 bases, leaving 1 base of the junction unmatched. Germline V CDR1 and CDR2: MNHNY, SVGAGI (reference sequence). This chain's CDR3 is CASSLQGTEAFF. In nucleotides, the CDR3 is TGTGCCAGCAGTTTACAGGGGACTGAAGCTTTCTTT.

The chain uses TRBV7-2 and TRBJ2-7; D may be TRBD1 (6 bases). The length of the CDR3 is 15 residues. Germline V lookup: CDR1 SGHTA, CDR2 FQGNSA. With 2 bases removed from V and 3 bases from J, the gap between germline ends came to 14 bases. The CDR3 region is CASSLSGQGFYEQYF. CDR3 bases: TGTGCCAGCAGCTTATCGGGCCAGGGGTTCTACGAGCAGTACTTC.

The genes are TRBV7-3 and TRBJ2-1; 7 bases agree with TRBD2. The CDR3 sequence is 15 residues long. Per germline, CDR1 SGHTA and CDR2 FQGTGA. Trimming cost V 1 base and J 7 bases; bases outside gene matches: 7. The DNA of the CDR3 is TGTGCCAGCAGCTTAAGCGGGGGAAGGGTTAATGAGCAGTTCTTC. This translates into CASSLSGGRVNEQFF.

The chain has TRBV5-6 and TRBJ1-3, with D hard to call. V was pared by 3 bases and J by 4 bases, with 14 bases between. The CDR3 has 15 residues. Germline lookup yields CDR1 SGHDT and CDR2 YYEEEE. The CDR3, as DNA: TGTGCCAGCAGCTGGCGTACTCCGGGGGGAAACACCATATATTTT. Protein: CASSWRTPGGNTIYF.

The chain joins TRBV7-2 to TRBJ1-6; TRBD1 matches 7 bases. V shed 5 bases and J 0 bases; nucleotides not matched to a gene: 7. This CDR3 comprises 17 residues. Germline V gene data show CDR1 as SGHTA and CDR2 as FQGNSA. The CDR3 loop reads CASSPVRQGSYNSPLHF. The CDR3, as DNA: TGTGCCAGCAGCCCAGTACGACAGGGCTCCTATAATTCACCCCTCCACTTT.

This clone was detected once. The rearrangement uses TRBV7-9 and TRBJ2-3; 12 nucleotides line up with TRBD2. This CDR3 is built from 16 residues. Germline CDR1 reads SEHNR; CDR2 reads FQNEAQ (reference sequence). The junction had 3 bases not matched to a gene; V was cut back by 4 bases and J by 1 base. CDR3 in amino acids: CASSYRLAGGTDTQYF. The CDR3 DNA reads as TGTGCCAGCAGCTACAGACTAGCGGGGGGCACAGATACGCAGTATTTT.

This chain links TRBV19 with TRBJ2-3; TRBD2 agrees at 9 bases. This CDR3 has 15 amino acids. V lost 3 bases to trimming and J lost 1 base; unmatched junction nucleotides: 2. Germline values: CDR1 LNHDA, CDR2 SQIVND (reference sequence). The CDR3 spells CASSILAGRTDTQYF. CDR3 DNA sequence: TGTGCCAGTAGTATCCTAGCGGGACGCACAGATACGCAGTATTTT. The variable domain in full, with the rest retrieved from reference TRBV19 and TRBJ2-3, is DGGITQSPKYLFRKEGQNVTLSCEQNLNHDAMYWYRQDPGQGLRLIYYSQIVNDFQKGDIAEGYSVSREKKESFPLTVTSAQKNPTAFYLCASSILAGRTDTQYFGPGTRLTVL.

The rearrangement uses TRBV3-1 (or the pseudogene TRBV3-2) and TRBJ1-6; no clear D. Germline V gene data show CDR1 as LGHDT and CDR2 as YNNKEL (reference sequence). This CDR3 contains 15 residues. V was pared by 4 bases and J by 9 bases, with 16 bases between. The CDR3 sequence is CASSRRGTEFSPLHF. In DNA, the CDR3 is TGTGCCAGCAGCCGCCGAGGAACTGAATTTTCACCCCTCCACTTT.

This sequence joins TRBV7-6 and TRBJ2-2; 8 bases are a match to TRBD1. CDR1 is SGHVS, CDR2 FNYEAQ, per germline. CDR3 length: 17 residues. The V and J ends lost 1 base and 1 base, in that order; junction bases with no gene match: 5. DNA for the CDR3: TGTGCCAGCAGCTTAGAGCTGACAGGGGTGAACACCGGGGAGCTGTTTTTT. Amino acid sequence: CASSLELTGVNTGELFF.

The rearrangement links TRBV5-5 to TRBJ1-5, with D hard to call. The length of the CDR3 is 13 residues. CDR1 SGHKS and CDR2 YYEKEE come from the germline V gene (reference sequence). V lost 1 base and J lost 4, with 6 bases in between. The CDR3 DNA is TGTGCCAGCAGCTTGTCCTTGAATCAGCCCCAGCATTTT. Translating it yields CASSLSLNQPQHF.

The rearrangement links TRBV4-3 to TRBJ2-7; D uncertain. The CDR3 runs to 13 residues. V lost 1 base to trimming and J lost 5 bases, with 9 bases between them. The germline V gene encodes CDR1 LGHNA and CDR2 YSLEER. In nucleotides, the CDR3 is TGCGCCAGCAGCCAAGTGTTCTCTAACGAGCAGTACTTC. It specifies CASSQVFSNEQYF.